This T cell receptor beta chain was sequenced in a study of blood T cell repertoires in COVID-19. About the study: Sample material is recorded as cDNA or gDNA derived from T cells, B-cell-depleted T cells, or PBMCs.

The length of the CDR3 is 16 residues. Per the germline V gene, CDR1 is SGHKS and CDR2 is YYEKEE (reference sequence). Worth noting for this clone: The junction differs from germline at one of its ends, possibly a read error.

In the authors' workflow: Amplification of reference gene primers provided the estimated nucleated cell counts. Libraries were prepared by immunoSEQ multiplex PCR; TCRdb keeps only in-frame clonotypes and omits some of them. V and J calls and clone size are as listed in that table; D and trimming were resolved from the DNA. The top ten clones hold approximately 12% of a sample with some 250,000 clones, roughly 90% of them seen once. Enrolment of Seattle patients took place during active infection, and they were followed longitudinally. The sequence was obtained from a young woman with COVID-19, enrolled during active disease. The V call is TRBV5-5, the J call TRBJ2-3, with D tentatively TRBD2 (6 bases). The specimen sequenced was peripheral blood. CDR3 bases: TGTGCCAGCAGTTTGGACTACGCTGGTGGGACAGATACGCAGTATTTT. Its translation: CASSLDYAGGTDTQYF.